The clone carrying this T cell receptor beta chain was counted only a few times. These data are taken from a study of T cells after yellow fever vaccination. As for the study in general: Libraries from low-cell-number fractions were prepared with the SMART-Seq v4 Ultra Low Input RNA kit.

CDR1 and CDR2 from the germline V gene are DFQATT and SNEGSKA (reference sequence). Trimming removed 1 base from V and 0 bases from J, with 13 bases in between. The CDR3 has 16 residues. TCRdb called the 5' RACE reads again in MiXCR, with one record for every CDR3 protein. The table lists 550,000 to 750,000 distinct CDR3 sequences, roughly 13% of them singletons. Here the sequenced sample was PBMCs, taken on the day of the yellow fever booster vaccination. The receptor comes from a man aged 25 to 40 who received the YFV17D yellow fever vaccine. The rearrangement joins TRBV20-1 to TRBJ2-1; D is unresolved. CDR3 coding DNA: TGCAGTGCTAGAGTGGTAGACGCGAGCTCCTACAATGAGCAGTTCTTC. Translation gives CSARVVDASSYNEQFF.